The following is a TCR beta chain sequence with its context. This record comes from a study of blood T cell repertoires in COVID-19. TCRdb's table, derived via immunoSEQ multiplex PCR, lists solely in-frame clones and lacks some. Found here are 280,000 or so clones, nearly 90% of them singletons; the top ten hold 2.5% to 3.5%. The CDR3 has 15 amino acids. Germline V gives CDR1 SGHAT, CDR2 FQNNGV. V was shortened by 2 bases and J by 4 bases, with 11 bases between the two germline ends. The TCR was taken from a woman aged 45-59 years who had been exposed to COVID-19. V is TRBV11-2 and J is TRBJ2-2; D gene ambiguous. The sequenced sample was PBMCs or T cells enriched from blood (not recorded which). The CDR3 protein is CASSLLSGSTGELFF. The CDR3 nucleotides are TGTGCCAGCAGCTTACTCTCAGGATCCACCGGGGAGCTGTTTTTT.